The entry below gives a single TCR beta chain sequence along with its context. Clones were sequenced by immunoSEQ multiplex PCR, and TCRdb holds only the in-frame ones, with some missing. Of tens of thousands of clones in the sample, approximately 90% were seen once. Trimming cost V 4 bases and J 3 bases; bases outside gene matches: 3. CDR1 and CDR2 (germline): MNHEY, SMNVEV (reference sequence). This CDR3 has 14 residues. The data were taken from a study of OX40 agonist ivuxolimab in advanced cancers. The V call is TRBV27, the J call TRBJ1-5; TRBD1 agrees at 7 bases. Sequenced here: CD4+ or CD8+ T cells sorted from blood, sampled in a trial of the OX40 agonist ivuxolimab. The clonotype originates from an adult with an advanced solid tumor such as melanoma, head and neck, liver or kidney cancer. CDR3 DNA sequence: TGTGCCAGCAGTTCGGGACAGATCAATCAGCCCCAGCATTTT. Amino acids: CASSSGQINQPQHF.